These 23 T cell receptor beta chains came from one sample sequenced in a study of shared clonotypes between healthy human individuals. Clones were sequenced by immunoSEQ multiplex PCR, and TCRdb holds only the in-frame ones, with some missing. This table holds around 2.5 million clones, 93% found once. The sample was naive CD4+ T cells from PBMCs. The subset: CD45RA+ positively selected. Source of these receptors: a man between 18 and 35 years old in good health. Some clones in this sample may be carry-over from other donors' samples.

Comments on this clone: This sample also contains other DNA sequences that code for the same CDR3. The V call is TRBV9, the J call TRBJ2-5, with D tentatively TRBD1 or TRBD2 (5 bases each). The CDR3 is 13 residues long. V dropped 3 bases and J dropped 2 bases, with 8 bases sitting between them. CDR1 is SGDLS, CDR2 YYNGEE, per germline. The CDR3 is CASSEGPQETQYF. CDR3 bases: TGTGCCAGCAGCGAGGGACCTCAAGAGACCCAGTACTTC.

The chain combines TRBV6-5 with TRBJ2-2, with D possibly TRBD2 on 7 matching bases. The ends were cut back, 9 bases at V and 2 bases at J, with 13 bases in the middle. The CDR3 is 14 amino acids. In germline, CDR1 is MNHEY, CDR2 SVGAGI. CDR3 region: CARGGATNTGELFF. CDR3 DNA: TGTGCCAGAGGGGGGGCAACTAACACCGGGGAGCTGTTTTTT.

The count of this clone is one. This chain joins TRBV6-1 and TRBJ1-1, with 7 bases aligning to TRBD1. Germline V lookup: CDR1 MNHNS, CDR2 SASEGT. The CDR3 contains 14 residues. J was trimmed by 5 bases and V by 6 bases; bases with no gene match: 9. CDR3 nucleotide sequence: TGTGCCAGCAGCCCACAGGGGTCGGAGACTGAAGCTTTCTTT. It codes for CASSPQGSETEAFF.

This clone was seen a single time. The rearrangement links TRBV7-2 to TRBJ2-2; 11 bases map to TRBD2. V shed 5 bases, J shed 2 bases, and the junction held 13 bases outside the gene matches. Germline V lookup: CDR1 SGHTA, CDR2 FQGNSA. This CDR3 comprises 19 residues. The CDR3 DNA sequence: TGTGCCAGCAGCCCCCAGTCTCCTAGCGGGAGGCTAAACACCGGGGAGCTGTTTTTT. Amino acid sequence: CASSPQSPSGRLNTGELFF.

The V call is TRBV19, the J call TRBJ2-2, with a tentative D call TRBD1 (6 bases). The CDR3 runs 15 residues. Germline values: CDR1 LNHDA, CDR2 SQIVND (reference sequence). V was pared by 0 bases and J by 6 bases, with 11 bases between. CDR3 loop: CASSIEGGNPGELFF. CDR3 sequence (DNA): TGTGCCAGTAGTATAGAAGGGGGAAATCCCGGGGAGCTGTTTTTT.

The chain recombines TRBV1 with TRBJ1-5. TRBV1 is flagged as a pseudogene. CDR3 length equals 15 residues. DNA of the CDR3: TGCACCAGCAGCCAAGCCGCTAATAGCAATCAGCCCCAGCATTTT. The encoded protein is CTSSQAANSNQPQHF.

The V gene is TRBV6-1, the J gene TRBJ1-5; no clear D. Germline CDR1 is MNHNS and CDR2 is SASEGT. V gave up 2 bases and J gave up 2 bases, with 4 bases separating them. CDR3 length equals 13 residues. DNA of the CDR3: TGTGCCAGCAGTGAAATCGGCAATCAGCCCCAGCATTTT. Translated: CASSEIGNQPQHF.

CDR3 loop: CASSLVKGTTDTQYF. The CDR3 region has the DNA TGTGCCAGCAGCTTGGTGAAGGGGACCACAGATACGCAGTATTTT. V is TRBV5-4 and J is TRBJ2-3; D might be TRBD1 or TRBD2, each matching 5 bases. The CDR3 has 15 residues. Germline loops: CDR1 SGHNT, CDR2 YYREEE (reference sequence). Trimming removed 0 bases from V and 2 bases from J, with 10 bases in between. Full variable domain (outside the CDR3, taken from reference TRBV5-4 and TRBJ2-3): ETGVTQSPTHLIKTRGQQVTLRCSSQSGHNTVSWYQQALGQGPQFIFQYYREEENGRGNFPPRFSGLQFPNYSSELNVNALELDDSALYLCASSLVKGTTDTQYFGPGTRLTVL.

The rearrangement links TRBV2 to TRBJ2-1; TRBD2 matches at 12 bases. CDR1 and CDR2 (germline): SNHLY, FYNNEI. CDR3 length: 12 residues. The J segment lost 10 bases and the V segment lost 7 bases, leaving 2 bases of the junction unmatched. CDR3 DNA sequence: TGTGCCAGCAACCTAGCGGGAGGGGAGCAGTTCTTC. Residues: CASNLAGGEQFF.

This clone was recorded once. The chain joins TRBV5-1 to TRBJ2-2, with unresolved D. Trimming took 0 bases from V and 8 from J, leaving 11 bases between them. Per germline, CDR1 SGHRS and CDR2 YFSETQ. The CDR3 is 14 residues long. The CDR3 DNA follows: TGCGCCAGCAGCTTGGGTACGGGCATGGGGGAGCTGTTTTTT. Its translation is CASSLGTGMGELFF. The whole variable domain, filled in from reference TRBV5-1 and TRBJ2-2, reads KAGVTQTPRYLIKTRGQQVTLSCSPISGHRSVSWYQQTPGQGLQFLFEYFSETQRNKGNFPGRFSGRQFSNSRSEMNVSTLELGDSALYLCASSLGTGMGELFFGEGSRLTVL.

The chain uses TRBV29-1 and TRBJ2-1; no definite D call. This CDR3 is 14 amino acids long. V was cut by 6 bases and J by 2 bases, with 14 bases left in between. The germline CDR1 and CDR2 sequences are SQVTM and ANQGSEA. The CDR3 coding sequence is TGCAGCGTGAAAGCCCCTGGGGCCTACAATGAGCAGTTCTTC. Its protein product is CSVKAPGAYNEQFF.

The CDR3 DNA follows: TGTGCCACCAGCAGACATGCCGGCGAGCAGTACTTC. Amino acids: CATSRHAGEQYF. V usage is TRBV15 and J usage is TRBJ2-7; D not resolved. The length of the CDR3 is 12 residues. V was trimmed by 2 bases and J by 6 bases, leaving 8 bases between them. Germline lookup yields CDR1 LNHNV and CDR2 YYDKDF (reference sequence).

J is TRBJ1-1 and V is TRBV28; D possibly corresponds to TRBD1 (5 bases). V lost 3 bases and J lost 6, with 20 bases in between. Germline V gives CDR1 MDHEN, CDR2 SYDVKM. CDR3 length equals 16 residues. CDR3 in amino acids: CASSLAPTAGRAEAFF. The CDR3 DNA follows: TGTGCCAGCAGTTTGGCTCCGACGGCAGGGCGGGCTGAAGCTTTCTTT.

The V and J genes are TRBV9 and TRBJ2-5; D is perhaps TRBD1 (6 bases). Trimming pared 2 bases from V and 2 bases from J, leaving 13 bases between. The V gene's germline CDR1 is SGDLS and CDR2 YYNGEE. The CDR3 length is 15 residues. In DNA form, the CDR3 reads TGTGCCAGCAGCGTCGGGCCTGGGACACAAGAGACCCAGTACTTC. This gives the protein CASSVGPGTQETQYF.

The rearrangement joins TRBV5-5 to TRBJ1-3, with a tentative D call TRBD1 (6 bases). The CDR3 totals 16 residues. V gave up 4 bases and J gave up 0 bases, with 14 bases separating them. Looked up from germline, CDR1 is SGHKS and CDR2 is YYEKEE (reference sequence). In DNA form, the CDR3 reads TGTGCCAGCAGCCCCCGGGACACTGTCTCTGGAAACACCATATATTTT. Residues: CASSPRDTVSGNTIYF.

In the case of this clone: In the same sample, other DNA sequences code for this CDR3. The J gene is TRBJ2-3, the V gene TRBV9, with D maybe TRBD2 (6 bases). With 0 bases removed from V and 6 bases from J, the gap between germline ends came to 11 bases. The CDR3 has 14 amino acids. Germline CDR1 and CDR2: SGDLS and YYNGEE. In nucleotides, the CDR3 is TGTGCCAGCAGCGTAGGCTACGGGAGTGATACGCAGTATTTT. This translates into CASSVGYGSDTQYF.

The V gene is TRBV4-1, the J gene TRBJ2-1; 9 bases agree with TRBD2. V gave up 7 bases and J gave up 4 bases; unmatched junction bases: 5. The CDR3 loop spans 14 amino acids. CDR1 is MGHRA and CDR2 is YSYEKL in the germline V gene. CDR3 protein: CASTPGLAYNEQFF. CDR3 in DNA: TGCGCCAGCACCCCGGGACTAGCTTACAATGAGCAGTTCTTC.

This chain joins TRBV27 and TRBJ2-1; 10 bases match TRBD2. The CDR3 loop spans 14 amino acids. Germline lookup yields CDR1 MNHEY and CDR2 SMNVEV (reference sequence). The V gene end was trimmed by 4 bases and the J gene end by 4 bases; junction bases not matched to a gene: 1. The CDR3 DNA is TGTGCCAGCAGTTCACTAGCGGGGTACAATGAGCAGTTCTTC. It yields the protein CASSSLAGYNEQFF.

Comment on this clone: Other DNA sequences in the sample encode the same CDR3. This chain uses TRBV5-1 with TRBJ2-6; D assignment may be TRBD1 or TRBD2 (5 bases each). V lost 3 bases, J lost 1 base, and 8 bases lay in between. Germline assignment: CDR1 SGHRS and CDR2 YFSETQ. CDR3 length: 15 amino acids. The CDR3 reads CASSSGRSGANVLTF. In DNA form, the CDR3 reads TGCGCCAGCAGCTCGGGGCGATCTGGGGCCAACGTCCTGACTTTC.

The rearrangement joins TRBV27 to TRBJ1-5; perhaps TRBD1 as D (6 bases). V gave up 6 bases and J gave up 5 bases, with 11 bases separating them. Germline values: CDR1 MNHEY, CDR2 SMNVEV (reference sequence). This CDR3 contains 13 residues. In DNA, the CDR3 is TGTGCCAGCAGCTCGAAGGGGGATCAGCCCCAGCATTTT. This gives the protein CASSSKGDQPQHF.

This sequence joins TRBV18 and TRBJ1-2, with a weak D call TRBD1 (5 bases). This CDR3 contains 16 residues. V gave up 0 bases and J gave up 6 bases, with 17 bases separating them. The V gene's germline CDR1 is KGHSH and CDR2 LQKENI. The chain's CDR3 is CASSPPGTGAANGYTF. CDR3 sequence (DNA): TGTGCCAGCTCACCACCGGGGACCGGGGCTGCGAATGGCTACACCTTC.

The CDR3, as DNA: TGCGCCAGCACCTTCCGGGACACAAAGTCCTACGAGCAGTACTTC. This gives the protein CASTFRDTKSYEQYF. This rearrangement joins TRBV10-2 to TRBJ2-7; possibly TRBD1 for D (6 bases). CDR1 and CDR2 (germline): WSHSY, SAAADI. The CDR3 is 15 residues long. V was trimmed by 7 bases and J by 1 base, leaving 17 bases between them.

The chain joins TRBV9 to TRBJ2-3, with 8 bases lining up with TRBD2. Germline lookup yields CDR1 SGDLS and CDR2 YYNGEE. The length of the CDR3 is 15 residues. V was pared by 5 bases and J by 5 bases, with 10 bases of the junction left unmatched. In DNA, the CDR3 is TGTGCCAGCAGTCGGGAGGGCCGAAATTTAGATACGCAGTATTTT. This codes for CASSREGRNLDTQYF.